Listed below are T cell receptor beta chains from one sample, sequenced in a study of lymphopenia after photon versus proton radiotherapy. Sequencing used immunoSEQ multiplex PCR; TCRdb keeps in-frame clones, though not all of them. This table holds about 49,000 clones, around four fifths found once. The sample here was peripheral blood, taken from a patient treated with photon-based radiotherapy. The receptors come from a man aged 50-60 years with gastric cancer. Each CDR3 is given with its conserved first and last residue. D genes are given only for firm matches. Expanded clones get a size class; other rows say once, few or many, or leave the size out.

D gene,J gene,V gene,clone size,CDR3 DNA,CDR3 protein
.,TRBJ2-7,TRBV19,.,TGTGCCAGTAGTATAGGGGCAGGGAGCTCCTACGAGCAGTACTTC,CASSIGAGSSYEQYF
TRBD2,TRBJ2-5,TRBV2,.,TGTGCCAGCAGTGTTGCGGGAGGGCTTCAAGAGACCCAGTACTTC,CASSVAGGLQETQYF
TRBD1,TRBJ1-2,TRBV9,few,TGTGCCAGCAGCGCGCTGACAGGGGTTATTGGCTACACCTTC,CASSALTGVIGYTF
.,TRBJ1-2,TRBV5-5,.,TGTGCCAGCAGCCAAGTGGGCGGAGCGGACTATGGCTACACCTTC,CASSQVGGADYGYTF
.,TRBJ2-7,TRBV2,.,TGTGCCAGCAGTGACGCCATATTTGCGGAGAGCTACGAGCAGTACTTC,CASSDAIFAESYEQYF
.,TRBJ2-7,TRBV28,.,TGTGCCAGCAGCACGACACGCTACGAGCAGTACTTC,CASSTTRYEQYF
.,TRBJ2-1,TRBV4-1,once,TGCGCCAGCAGCCGACCAATCCCTAGCGTTGAGCAGTTCTTC,CASSRPIPSVEQFF
TRBD1,TRBJ2-7,TRBV18,.,TGTGCCAGCTCACCCAGACAGGGGGCGGTGGAGCAGTACTTC,CASSPRQGAVEQYF
TRBD1,TRBJ1-5,TRBV2,.,TGTGCCAGCACCCTAACGGGACAGGGGGCGCAAGGACAGCCCCAGCATTTT,CASTLTGQGAQGQPQHF
TRBD1,TRBJ1-5,TRBV30,.,TGTGCCTGGAGTGGACAGGGTGTAAGAAATCAGCCCCAGCATTTT,CAWSGQGVRNQPQHF
.,TRBJ1-3,TRBV5-1,.,TGCGCCAGCAGCCCGTTTCCCGGGAGTGGAAACACCATATATTTT,CASSPFPGSGNTIYF
.,TRBJ1-3,TRBV6-1,.,TGTGCCAGCAGTGACTTGACAGGAAACACCATATATTTT,CASSDLTGNTIYF
TRBD1,TRBJ2-7,TRBV19,.,TGTGCCAGTAGACCTACGACAGGGAGCTCCTACGAGCAGTACTTC,CASRPTTGSSYEQYF
.,TRBJ2-2,TRBV30,.,TGTGCCTGGAGTGTAGAGGTTGCCGGGGAGCTGTTTTTT,CAWSVEVAGELFF
.,TRBJ2-2,TRBV5-6,medium-sized,TGTGCCAGCAGCCTACAGGGAGTCGGCGGGGAGCTGTTTTTT,CASSLQGVGGELFF
TRBD1,TRBJ1-4,TRBV2,.,TGTGCCAGCAGTAAGGACAGGGGTGGTGAAAAACTGTTTTTT,CASSKDRGGEKLFF
TRBD2,TRBJ2-1,TRBV7-3,.,TGTGCCAGCAGCGAAGGACTAGCGGGAGCCGACAATGAGCAGTTCTTC,CASSEGLAGADNEQFF
TRBD1,TRBJ1-2,TRBV28,.,TGTGCCAGCAGTTCGACAGGGAAATCCTATGGCTACACCTTC,CASSSTGKSYGYTF
.,TRBJ2-3,TRBV4-3,.,TGCGCCAGCAGCCAGGTCCTATTCAGGGGCTGGGGCACAGATACGCAGTATTTT,CASSQVLFRGWGTDTQYF
TRBD1,TRBJ2-7,TRBV4-3,.,TGCGCCAGCAGCCAATCGGACAGGTTAGGGGGCTACGAGCAGTACTTC,CASSQSDRLGGYEQYF
.,TRBJ1-5,TRBV7-2,few,TGTGCCAGCAGCTTGTCGGGGGCCAACGCTCAGCCCCAGCATTTT,CASSLSGANAQPQHF
.,TRBJ1-1,TRBV7-8,.,TGTGCCAGCAGACAACTCGTAGGGGCCCTGAACACTGAAGCTTTCTTT,CASRQLVGALNTEAFF